A single sample is the source of the 13 T cell receptor beta chains below, sequenced in a study of T cell responses to AZD1222 COVID-19 vaccine. Data came from immunoSEQ multiplex PCR; TCRdb stores just in-frame clones and leaves some out. The top ten clones hold about 3.3% of a sample with more than 85,000 clones, 87% of them seen once. The sequencing used peripheral blood, collected on day 0 of AZD1222 vaccination. Receptors were obtained from an adult in good health.

The chain employs TRBV19 and TRBJ2-2, with unresolved D. This CDR3 region has 15 residues. V was pared by 8 bases and J by 1 base, with 14 bases between. Germline V gene lookup returns CDR1 LNHDA and CDR2 SQIVND (reference sequence). The DNA of the CDR3 is TGTGCCAGTGTCTCGAGAGTAGGGAACACCGGGGAGCTGTTTTTT. This codes for CASVSRVGNTGELFF.

In regard to this clone: The sample contains more than one DNA sequence encoding this CDR3. The chain recombines TRBV6-6 with TRBJ2-1; D is ambiguous. Trimming removed 7 bases from V and 2 bases from J, with 6 bases in between. CDR3 size: 12 residues. From germline, CDR1 is MNHNY and CDR2 SVGAGI (reference sequence). The CDR3 loop is CASKGAYNEQFF. The CDR3 DNA follows: TGTGCCAGCAAGGGCGCCTACAATGAGCAGTTCTTC.

This chain joins TRBV12-5 and TRBJ1-2; 8 nucleotides match TRBD1. CDR1 is LGHNT and CDR2 is FRNRAP in the germline V gene. Trimming cost V 7 bases and J 6 bases; bases outside gene matches: 7. This CDR3 region has 13 residues. CDR3 sequence (DNA): TGTGCTAGTGCCCGATCAGGGGGCGATGGCTACACCTTC. Translation: CASARSGGDGYTF.

V is TRBV19 and J is TRBJ1-2, with TRBD1 as a possible D gene (6 bases). The V end was cut by 5 bases, the J end by 4 bases, with 14 bases between. Germline lookup yields CDR1 LNHDA and CDR2 SQIVND (reference sequence). The CDR3 is 14 residues long. CDR3 region: CASSSPGTSYGYTF. The CDR3, as DNA: TGTGCCAGTAGTTCCCCTGGGACAAGCTATGGCTACACCTTC.

This chain uses TRBV20-1 with TRBJ2-5, with TRBD2 identical over 8 bases. CDR1 is DFQATT and CDR2 is SNEGSKA in the germline V gene (reference sequence). V dropped 3 bases and J dropped 4; count of bases not matched to a gene: 10. The CDR3 has 15 amino acids. CDR3 protein: CSASLGGGPRETQYF. DNA of the CDR3: TGCAGTGCTAGTTTGGGCGGGGGGCCACGAGAGACCCAGTACTTC.

The chain links TRBV4-3 to TRBJ1-2; D remains unclear. Germline-derived CDR1 and CDR2 are LGHNA and YSLEER. Trimming took off 0 bases at V and 4 bases at J, with 12 bases between the two ends. The CDR3 spans 15 residues. The CDR3 DNA reads as TGCGCCAGCAGCCAAGATGCGGTGGAACTCTATGGCTACACCTTC. The encoded protein is CASSQDAVELYGYTF.

This clone showed up just a few times. V and J are TRBV6-2 or TRBV6-3 and TRBJ2-7; D not certain. This CDR3 has 14 amino acids. Germline CDR1 and CDR2: MNHEY and SVGEGT. Trimming removed 2 bases at V and 2 bases at J, with 10 bases between. The CDR3 here is CASSYAVGTYEQYF. DNA for the CDR3: TGTGCCAGCAGTTACGCGGTGGGGACCTACGAGCAGTACTTC.

This sequence joins TRBV18 and TRBJ1-3; the D gene is possibly TRBD1 (5 bases). The CDR3 covers 14 residues. V was cut by 1 base and J by 7 bases, with 11 bases left in between. Germline assignment: CDR1 KGHSH and CDR2 LQKENI. The CDR3 reads CASSPQRGTNTIYF. In DNA, the CDR3 is TGTGCCAGCTCACCACAACGGGGGACCAACACCATATATTTT.

This clone appeared once. The rearrangement joins TRBV19 to TRBJ1-2; D is unresolved. Trimming stripped 11 bases from V and 3 bases from J, with 10 bases between. From germline, CDR1 is LNHDA and CDR2 SQIVND (reference sequence). This CDR3 spans 11 amino acids. CDR3 in DNA: TGTGCCTCCGCGGGTGACTATGGCTACACCTTC. Protein product: CASAGDYGYTF.

The J gene is TRBJ1-1, the V gene TRBV11-1; 9 nucleotides match TRBD1. The CDR3 totals 16 residues. Germline-derived CDR1 and CDR2 are SGHAT and FQDESV (reference sequence). The V gene end was trimmed by 4 bases and the J gene end by 6 bases; junction bases not matched to a gene: 12. CDR3 DNA sequence: TGTGCCAGCAGCTCCCGGGACAGGGCGCTTAACCCTGAAGCTTTCTTT. Translating gives CASSSRDRALNPEAFF.

This sequence joins TRBV28 and TRBJ1-5, with D possibly being TRBD1 (5 bases). CDR1 and CDR2 from the germline V gene are MDHEN and SYDVKM. The CDR3 spans 14 residues. Trimming removed 7 bases from V and 8 bases from J, with 18 bases in between. CDR3 region: CASIHSGEGKPQHF. Here the CDR3 DNA reads TGTGCCAGCATCCACTCGGGCGAGGGGAAGCCCCAGCATTTT.

The rearrangement joins TRBV27 to TRBJ2-5, with TRBD1 identical over 10 bases. The CDR3 has 15 residues. Germline lookup yields CDR1 MNHEY and CDR2 SMNVEV (reference sequence). The trim removed 6 bases at V and 3 bases at J, leaving 7 bases unmatched. The CDR3 is CASRLTGGWEETQYF. For the CDR3, the DNA is TGTGCCAGCAGACTGACAGGGGGCTGGGAAGAGACCCAGTACTTC.

Concerning this clone: The junction shows a germline mismatch at one end, possibly a read error. The chain employs TRBV28 and TRBJ2-7, with a possible D match to TRBD2 (5 bases). This CDR3 has 11 amino acids. Germline V CDR1 and CDR2: MDHEN, SYDVKM. The CDR3, as DNA: TGTGCCAGCAGTTCGGTCGGGGAGTTGTCCTTC. Amino acids: CASSSVGELSF.